The clone carrying this TCR beta chain was observed a handful of times. This sample is drawn from a study of blood T cell repertoires in COVID-19. Donors were grouped by their self-reported clinical history. Recovery meant two consecutive negative NP/OP PCR tests, professional clearance, or resolved symptoms. TCRdb's copy holds only in-frame clones and misses some; the assay was immunoSEQ multiplex PCR. The sample lists 250,000 or so clones, roughly 89% occurring once. Trimming pared 2 bases from V and 5 bases from J, leaving 12 bases between. The germline CDR1 and CDR2 sequences are ENHRY and SYGVKD. The CDR3 loop spans 14 amino acids.

The genes are TRBV10-3 and TRBJ1-1; D gene uncertain. The TCR originated in a man aged 35-49 years who had recovered from COVID-19. The sample was PBMCs or T cells enriched from blood (not recorded which). Here the CDR3 reads CAISEGSPLTEAFF. As DNA, the CDR3 is TGTGCCATCAGTGAGGGGAGCCCCTTGACTGAAGCTTTCTTT.